This is a list of T cell receptor beta chains from one sample in a study of blood T cell repertoires in COVID-19. Sequenced by immunoSEQ multiplex PCR; TCRdb stores in-frame clones only, minus some. The data show about 120,000 clones, with approximately 90% seen just once and 25% to 35% held by the top ten. Sequences were obtained from peripheral blood. The receptors originated from a man in his 70s with active or convalescent COVID-19. Each CDR3 is given with its conserved first and last residue. A D gene is named only where the DNA matches it firmly. Clone size appears in some rows only: once, few, many, or a class for an expanded clone.

TRBV5-1	TRBD1	.	TRBJ1-1	CASSLGGTAAEAFF	TGCGCCAGCAGCTTGGGGGGGACAGCGGCGGAAGCTTTCTTT
TRBV10-3	.	.	TRBJ1-2	CAISEWVGDTSPRRYGYTF	TGTGCCATCAGTGAGTGGGTCGGGGACACAAGCCCGCGCAGATATGGCTACACCTTC
TRBV10-2	TRBD1	.	TRBJ1-1	CASSDSGQGEEAFF	TGCGCCAGCAGTGATAGTGGGCAGGGGGAAGAAGCTTTCTTT
TRBV30	TRBD2	.	TRBJ2-7	CAWTRSGLAAYEQYF	TGTGCCTGGACCCGATCAGGACTAGCGGCTTACGAGCAGTACTTC
TRBV2	TRBD2	.	TRBJ2-5	CASSASGEETQYF	TGTGCCAGCAGTGCAAGCGGGGAAGAGACCCAGTACTTC
TRBV19	TRBD2	.	TRBJ2-3	CASRRTSGASGTQYF	TGTGCCAGTAGACGGACTAGCGGGGCCAGCGGTACGCAGTATTTT
TRBV5-6	TRBD1	.	TRBJ2-5	CASSSPTGEETQYF	TGTGCCAGCAGCTCACCGACAGGGGAAGAGACCCAGTACTTC
TRBV19	.	.	TRBJ1-2	CASSISSQGGGYGYTF	TGTGCCAGTAGTATAAGTAGCCAGGGAGGAGGCTATGGCTACACCTTC
TRBV28	TRBD2	once	TRBJ2-3	CASSLPGLAGYTDTQYF	TGTGCCAGCAGTTTACCGGGACTAGCGGGGTACACAGATACGCAGTATTTT
TRBV27	TRBD1	.	TRBJ2-1	CASSARTGLLNEQFF	TGTGCCAGCAGTGCCCGGACAGGGTTGTTGAATGAGCAGTTCTTC
TRBV28	TRBD1	.	TRBJ1-1	CASSRTGGLTEAFF	TGTGCCAGCAGCCGGACAGGGGGACTTACTGAAGCTTTCTTT
TRBV25-1	.	once	TRBJ1-5	CASSDRGSNQPQHF	TGTGCCAGCAGTGACAGGGGTAGCAATCAGCCCCAGCATTTT
TRBV5-1	.	few	TRBJ1-2	CASSLGDTGNGYGYTF	TGCGCCAGCAGCTTGGGGGATACGGGAAATGGCTATGGCTACACCTTC
TRBV6-6	TRBD1	.	TRBJ1-1	CASSPSPGGLSEAFF	TGTGCCAGCAGTCCTTCGCCAGGGGGCTTGTCTGAAGCTTTCTTT
TRBV7-9	.	few	TRBJ1-3	CASSEGSGNTIYF	TGTGCCAGCAGTGAGGGTAGTGGAAACACCATATATTTT
TRBV27	TRBD1	.	TRBJ1-5	CASGQAFQPQHF	TGTGCCAGCGGACAGGCTTTTCAGCCCCAGCATTTT
TRBV29-1	TRBD1	.	TRBJ1-1	CSVEGVYPRTGGTEAFF	TGCAGCGTTGAAGGTGTGTACCCTAGGACAGGGGGAACTGAAGCTTTCTTT
TRBV18	TRBD2	.	TRBJ2-7	CASSPSVAGLSYEQYF	TGTGCCAGCTCACCCTCTGTAGCGGGCCTCTCCTACGAGCAGTACTTC
TRBV14	.	.	TRBJ1-2	CASSQSQPGLGYTF	TGTGCCAGCAGCCAATCCCAGCCGGGGTTAGGCTACACCTTC
TRBV2	TRBD1	.	TRBJ1-3	CASSGQGAGNTIYF	TGTGCCAGCAGTGGACAGGGGGCTGGAAACACCATATATTTT
TRBV2	.	once	TRBJ2-5	CASSKPPAQETQYF	TGTGCCAGCAGTAAGCCCCCCGCCCAAGAGACCCAGTACTTC
TRBV5-1	.	.	TRBJ1-1	CASSNQYTEAFF	TGCGCCAGCAGCAATCAGTACACTGAAGCTTTCTTT
TRBV19	.	.	TRBJ2-5	CASSIMPGETQYF	TGTGCCAGTAGTATCATGCCCGGGGAGACCCAGTACTTC
TRBV19	TRBD1	once	TRBJ1-4	CASSPRQGNEKLFF	TGTGCCAGTAGTCCGAGACAGGGGAATGAAAAACTGTTTTTT
TRBV25-1	.	once	TRBJ2-7	CASRGIADSYEQYF	TGTGCCAGCAGAGGAATAGCGGACTCCTACGAGCAGTACTTC